The 4 T cell receptor beta chains presented below share a single source sample, sequenced in a study of cytomegalovirus exposure and HLA in healthy donors. Primers for the PCR totalled 60 Vbeta and 13 Jbeta. Clones were sequenced by immunoSEQ multiplex PCR, and TCRdb holds only the in-frame ones, with some missing. The sample holds fewer than 50,000 clones, about two thirds seen once. Sequencing was carried out using PBMCs. These receptors were obtained from a man between 60 and 75 years old in good health and CMV-seropositive.

The rearrangement links TRBV28 to TRBJ1-2, with TRBD1 identical over 7 bases. The CDR3 contains 13 residues. Per the germline V gene, CDR1 is MDHEN and CDR2 is SYDVKM. The junction had 4 bases not matched to a gene; V was cut back by 9 bases and J by 0 bases. CDR3 sequence: CASYTGANYGYTF. Written as DNA, the CDR3 is TGTGCCAGTTATACAGGGGCTAACTATGGCTACACCTTC.

The CDR3 here is CASSSRDRSYSYEQYF. CDR3 in DNA: TGTGCCAGCAGCTCCCGGGACAGGTCATACTCCTACGAGCAGTACTTC. The V gene is TRBV7-9, the J gene TRBJ2-7; 8 nucleotides match TRBD1. The ends lost 4 bases at V and 0 bases at J; junction bases unmatched: 8. CDR1 and CDR2 (germline): SEHNR, FQNEAQ (reference sequence). This CDR3 has 16 residues.

The V and J genes are TRBV19 and TRBJ1-2; D gene ambiguous. V was trimmed by 3 bases and J by 2 bases, leaving 16 bases between them. Per germline, CDR1 LNHDA and CDR2 SQIVND (reference sequence). This CDR3 is 16 amino acids long. The CDR3 reads CASSMVVGRRNYGYTF. In DNA, the CDR3 is TGTGCCAGTAGTATGGTTGTCGGCAGGAGGAACTATGGCTACACCTTC.

The chain has TRBV7-3 and TRBJ1-1; D is undetermined. Germline values: CDR1 SGHTA, CDR2 FQGTGA. The CDR3 spans 13 residues. V lost 2 bases and J 0 bases, leaving 4 bases between the germline ends. Here the CDR3 DNA reads TGTGCCAGCAGCTTACTAGTGAACACTGAAGCTTTCTTT. Residues: CASSLLVNTEAFF.